This entry lists 18 T cell receptor beta chains sequenced from one sample in a study of spatial heterogeneity in lung cancer. In TCRdb, the 5' RACE reads were re-called with MiXCR into one record per CDR3 protein. The sample consists of about 20,000 distinct CDR3 sequences, approximately 15% of them appearing once. Whole-study results and caveats: Expanded alpha and beta TCR counts within tumors tracked tumor mutation counts.

The time point denotes: sample taken at primary tumor resection. No antigen has been identified for these receptors. The sequenced sample was lung tumor tissue, obtained at surgery. The receptor source for this set is a female donor with early-stage non-small cell lung cancer.

CDR3 residues: CASEENRDEQFF. In DNA form, the CDR3 reads TGTGCCAGTGAGGAGAATAGGGATGAGCAGTTCTTC. J is TRBJ2-1 and V is TRBV28; unclear D gene. Per germline, CDR1 MDHEN and CDR2 SYDVKM. The CDR3 sequence is 12 residues long. The V end lost 9 bases, the J end lost 8 bases, and 14 bases lay between the germline ends.

The table lists this clonotype with a few counts. This rearrangement joins TRBV20-1 to TRBJ2-1; the match to TRBD2 covers 9 bases. The junction had 11 bases not matched to a gene; V was cut back by 1 base and J by 7 bases. This CDR3 is built from 16 residues. The germline gives CDR1 DFQATT, CDR2 SNEGSKA (reference sequence). This CDR3 reads CSARALSGRGWNEQFF. The CDR3 DNA follows: TGCAGTGCTAGAGCCCTTAGCGGGAGAGGTTGGAATGAGCAGTTCTTC.

This clonotype was seen many times. The chain recombines TRBV7-3 with TRBJ2-1, with TRBD2 matching 12 bases. V was clipped by 1 base and J by 9 bases; unmatched bases: 7. Germline CDR1 SGHTA, CDR2 FQGTGA. The CDR3 has 16 amino acids. The CDR3 reads CASSLIAGLAGGEQFF. The CDR3 DNA follows: TGTGCCAGCAGCTTAATTGCGGGACTAGCGGGTGGTGAGCAGTTCTTC.

This chain joins TRBV29-1 and TRBJ2-1; TRBD1 matches 8 bases. Germline V lookup: CDR1 SQVTM, CDR2 ANQGSEA. The CDR3 totals 15 residues. CDR3 in amino acids: CIPARTGTSYNEQFF. For the CDR3, the DNA is TGCATCCCCGCCCGGACAGGGACCTCCTACAATGAGCAGTTCTTC.

There are a few counts of this clonotype. This chain connects TRBV7-9 to TRBJ2-3; 8 positions agree with TRBD2. The CDR3 consists of 16 residues. V lost 4 bases, J lost 3 bases, and 9 bases stayed unmatched. CDR1 and CDR2 (germline): SEHNR, FQNEAQ (reference sequence). CDR3 nucleotides: TGTGCCAGCAGCTCCGTCTGGCGGGAGGAGACAGATACGCAGTATTTT. Translating gives CASSSVWREETDTQYF.

This clonotype has just one count. J is TRBJ2-3 and V is TRBV27, with 8 bases matching TRBD1. Germline values: CDR1 MNHEY, CDR2 SMNVEV (reference sequence). CDR3 length equals 14 residues. J was trimmed by 6 bases and V by 3 bases; bases with no gene match: 5. As DNA, the CDR3 is TGTGCCAGCAGTTTGTCAGGGGGCCGGGATACGCAGTATTTT. Translated, it gives CASSLSGGRDTQYF.

This clonotype was detected ten times or more. This chain links TRBV20-1 with TRBJ2-3; D is perhaps TRBD1 (6 bases). The CDR3 is 15 amino acids. Germline lookup yields CDR1 DFQATT and CDR2 SNEGSKA (reference sequence). V was shortened by 0 bases and J by 4 bases, with 14 bases between the two germline ends. The DNA for the CDR3 is TGCAGTGCTAGAGATCCTCGAAAGGGGGCAGATACGCAGTATTTT. The encoded protein is CSARDPRKGADTQYF.

This clonotype was found a few times. The chain is built from TRBV10-2 and TRBJ2-6; D uncertain. This CDR3 comprises 11 residues. CDR1 and CDR2 from the germline V gene are WSHSY and SAAADI. V was pared by 8 bases and J by 1 base, with 0 bases between. The CDR3 protein is CASSGANVLTF. DNA of the CDR3: TGCGCCAGCTCTGGGGCCAACGTCCTGACTTTC.

In its sample, this clonotype is medium-sized (0.01 to 0.1%). J is TRBJ2-7 and V is TRBV20-1; D gene ambiguous. The CDR3 loop spans 13 amino acids. Germline CDR1 DFQATT, CDR2 SNEGSKA (reference sequence). Trimming cost V 5 bases and J 13 bases, with 24 bases left between them. Written as DNA, the CDR3 is TGCAGTGCTTCCCGGGCCTATACGAACGAGGAATACTTC. As protein: CSASRAYTNEEYF.

This clonotype was seen many times. The rearrangement joins TRBV5-6 to TRBJ2-1; TRBD2 aligns across 14 bases. This CDR3 is built from 19 residues. The ends lost 4 bases at V and 6 bases at J; junction bases unmatched: 15. Germline V gene lookup returns CDR1 SGHDT and CDR2 YYEEEE. CDR3 coding DNA: TGTGCCAGCAGCCTGCATCATATTCCGGGACTAGCGGGAGTCAATGAGCAGTTCTTC. It translates to CASSLHHIPGLAGVNEQFF.

CDR3: CASSHGNEQYF. The CDR3 bases are TGTGCCAGCAGCCATGGAAACGAGCAGTACTTC. The chain employs TRBV14 and TRBJ2-7; D remains ambiguous. Looked up from germline, CDR1 is SGHDN and CDR2 is FVKESK. There are 11 residues in the CDR3. Trimming shortened V by 3 bases and J by 5 bases, and 5 bases separated the two germline ends.

This clonotype was seen once. The CDR3 DNA is TGCAGTGCTAGGCTCCAGAGACAGGGCTTGTACAATGAGCAGTTCTTC. Its translation: CSARLQRQGLYNEQFF. The genes are TRBV20-1 and TRBJ2-1, with 7 positions matching TRBD1. Per germline, CDR1 DFQATT and CDR2 SNEGSKA (reference sequence). J was trimmed by 4 bases and V by 3 bases; bases with no gene match: 12. The CDR3 runs 16 residues.

As concerns this clonotype: This may arise from a read error, as a much more abundant clone is one base away. The chain uses TRBV20-1 and TRBJ2-1, with a tentative D call TRBD2 (5 bases). Germline V lookup: CDR1 DFQATT, CDR2 SNEGSKA (reference sequence). This CDR3 has 12 amino acids. V lost 6 bases and J lost 8, with 14 bases in between. CDR3 in amino acids: CSALGGLYEQFF. DNA for the CDR3: TGCAGTGCCCTAGGCGGGTTGTATGAGCAGTTCTTC.

This clonotype was detected ten times or more. The gene calls are TRBV29-1 and TRBJ2-3; D is undetermined. The CDR3 runs to 12 residues. The germline gives CDR1 SQVTM, CDR2 ANQGSEA. V was shortened by 1 base and J by 4 bases, with 6 bases between the two germline ends. The CDR3 here is CSVEARADTQYF. CDR3 nucleotide sequence: TGCAGCGTTGAAGCCCGTGCAGATACGCAGTATTTT.

The genes are TRBV5-1 and TRBJ2-3, with TRBD2 matching 13 bases. The V gene end was trimmed by 4 bases and the J gene end by 0 bases; junction bases not matched to a gene: 5. CDR1 and CDR2 from the germline V gene are SGHRS and YFSETQ. The CDR3 consists of 17 residues. The CDR3 DNA reads TGCGCCAGCAGCCCGGGACTAGCGGGGACTAGCACAGATACGCAGTATTTT. Amino acid sequence: CASSPGLAGTSTDTQYF. The full variable domain, its missing parts supplied by reference TRBV5-1 and TRBJ2-3, is KAGVTQTPRYLIKTRGQQVTLSCSPISGHRSVSWYQQTPGQGLQFLFEYFSETQRNKGNFPGRFSGRQFSNSRSEMNVSTLELGDSALYLCASSPGLAGTSTDTQYFGPGTRLTVL.

This clonotype has a count of ten or more. The rearrangement links TRBV7-3 to TRBJ2-6; D remains ambiguous. Trimming shortened V by 0 bases and J by 0 bases, and 3 bases separated the two germline ends. This CDR3 region has 15 residues. Germline V gene sequence: CDR1 SGHTA, CDR2 FQGTGA. The CDR3 nucleotides are TGTGCCAGCAGCTTAACTCCCTCTGGGGCCAACGTCCTGACTTTC. This gives the protein CASSLTPSGANVLTF.

This clonotype was counted ten times or more. DNA of the CDR3: TGTGCCAGCAGCCAAAGGGGACCCAGCAATCAGCCCCAGCATTTT. Its protein is CASSQRGPSNQPQHF. The chain has TRBV3-1 and TRBJ1-5; a weak D match, TRBD1 (5 bases). CDR3 length: 15 residues. CDR1 is LGHDT, CDR2 YNNKEL, per germline (reference sequence). Trimming removed 2 bases at V and 1 base at J, with 9 bases between.

This clonotype occurred many times. The genes are TRBV5-4 and TRBJ2-7, with D unclear. V lost 2 bases and J lost 0, with 6 bases in between. CDR1 is SGHNT, CDR2 YYREEE, per germline (reference sequence). The CDR3 runs 13 residues. The CDR3 loop reads CASSFGSSYEQYF. The CDR3 nucleotides are TGTGCCAGCAGCTTTGGTAGCTCCTACGAGCAGTACTTC. The whole variable domain, filled in from reference TRBV5-4 and TRBJ2-7, reads ETGVTQSPTHLIKTRGQQVTLRCSSQSGHNTVSWYQQALGQGPQFIFQYYREEENGRGNFPPRFSGLQFPNYSSELNVNALELDDSALYLCASSFGSSYEQYFGPGTRLTVT.